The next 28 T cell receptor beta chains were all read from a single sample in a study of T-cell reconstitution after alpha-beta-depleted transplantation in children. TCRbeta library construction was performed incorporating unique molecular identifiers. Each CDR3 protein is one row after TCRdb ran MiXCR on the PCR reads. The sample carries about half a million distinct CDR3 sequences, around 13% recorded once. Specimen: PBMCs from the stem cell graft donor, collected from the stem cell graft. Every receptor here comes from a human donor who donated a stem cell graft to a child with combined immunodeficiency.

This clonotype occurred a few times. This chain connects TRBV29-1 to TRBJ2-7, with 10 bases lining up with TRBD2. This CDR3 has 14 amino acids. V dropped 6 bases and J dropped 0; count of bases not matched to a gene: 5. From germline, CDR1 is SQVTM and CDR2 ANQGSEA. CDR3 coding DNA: TGCAGCGTCAAAGCGGGAGGGATCTCCTACGAGCAGTACTTC. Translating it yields CSVKAGGISYEQYF.

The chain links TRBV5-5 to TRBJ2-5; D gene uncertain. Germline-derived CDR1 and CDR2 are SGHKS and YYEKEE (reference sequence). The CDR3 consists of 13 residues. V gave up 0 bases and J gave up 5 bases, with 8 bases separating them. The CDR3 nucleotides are TGTGCCAGCAGCTTGGTTTCCGGGGAGACCCAGTACTTC. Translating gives CASSLVSGETQYF.

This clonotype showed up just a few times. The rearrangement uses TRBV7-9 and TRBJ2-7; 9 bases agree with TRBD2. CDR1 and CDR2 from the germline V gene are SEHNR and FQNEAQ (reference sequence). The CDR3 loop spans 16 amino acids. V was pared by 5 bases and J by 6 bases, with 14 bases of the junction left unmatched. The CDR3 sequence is CASSPPPAGGFREQYF. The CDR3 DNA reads TGTGCCAGCAGCCCCCCCCCAGCGGGGGGTTTTCGCGAGCAGTACTTC.

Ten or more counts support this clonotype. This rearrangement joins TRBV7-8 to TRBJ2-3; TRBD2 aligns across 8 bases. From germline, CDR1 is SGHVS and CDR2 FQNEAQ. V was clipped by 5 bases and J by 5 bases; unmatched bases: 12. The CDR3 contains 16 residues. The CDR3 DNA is TGTGCCAGCAGCCCTCCTGGCACTAGCGGCGGAGATACGCAGTATTTT. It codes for CASSPPGTSGGDTQYF.

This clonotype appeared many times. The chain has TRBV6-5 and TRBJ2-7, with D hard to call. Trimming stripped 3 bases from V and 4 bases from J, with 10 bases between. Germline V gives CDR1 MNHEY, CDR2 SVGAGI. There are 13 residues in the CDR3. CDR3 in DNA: TGTGCCAGCAGTTATGGACCGACTTACGAGCAGTACTTC. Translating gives CASSYGPTYEQYF.

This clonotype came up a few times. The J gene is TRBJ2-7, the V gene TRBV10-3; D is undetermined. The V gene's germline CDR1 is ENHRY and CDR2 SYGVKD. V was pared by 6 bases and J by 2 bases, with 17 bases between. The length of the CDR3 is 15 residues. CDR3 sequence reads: CAISEGPATTYEQYF. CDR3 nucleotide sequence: TGTGCCATCAGCGAAGGTCCGGCGACCACCTACGAGCAGTACTTC.

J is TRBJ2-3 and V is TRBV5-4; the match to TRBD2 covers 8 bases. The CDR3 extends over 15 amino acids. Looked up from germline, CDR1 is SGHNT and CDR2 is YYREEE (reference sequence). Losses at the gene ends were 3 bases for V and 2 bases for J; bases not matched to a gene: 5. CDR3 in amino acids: CASSSGTSDTDTQYF. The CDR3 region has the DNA TGTGCCAGCAGCTCCGGGACTAGTGACACAGATACGCAGTATTTT.

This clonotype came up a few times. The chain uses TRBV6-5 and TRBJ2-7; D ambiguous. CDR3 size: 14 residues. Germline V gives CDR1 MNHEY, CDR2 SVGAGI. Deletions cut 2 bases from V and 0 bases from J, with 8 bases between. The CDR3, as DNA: TGTGCCAGCAGTTACACAACGATCTCCTACGAGCAGTACTTC. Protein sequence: CASSYTTISYEQYF.

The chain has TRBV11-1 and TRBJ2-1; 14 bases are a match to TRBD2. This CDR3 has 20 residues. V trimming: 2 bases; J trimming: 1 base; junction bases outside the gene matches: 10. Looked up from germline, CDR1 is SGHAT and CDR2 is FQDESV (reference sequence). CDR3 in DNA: TGTGCCAGCAGCTTACCTACCGGGACTAGCGGGGGCTCATCCTACAATGAGCAGTTCTTC. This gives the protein CASSLPTGTSGGSSYNEQFF.

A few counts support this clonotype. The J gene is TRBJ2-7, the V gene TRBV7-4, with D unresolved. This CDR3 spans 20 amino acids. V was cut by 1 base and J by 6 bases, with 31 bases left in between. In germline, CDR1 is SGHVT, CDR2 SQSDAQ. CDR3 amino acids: CASSLGSVGGYLTLTSEQYF. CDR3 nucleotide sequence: TGTGCCAGCAGCTTAGGTTCCGTGGGCGGATACCTTACTTTAACGAGCGAGCAGTACTTC.

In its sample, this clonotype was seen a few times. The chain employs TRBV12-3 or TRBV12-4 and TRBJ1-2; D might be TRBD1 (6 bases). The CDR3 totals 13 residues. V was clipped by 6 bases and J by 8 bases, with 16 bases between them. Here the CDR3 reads CASSRDTSNGYTF. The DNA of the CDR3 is TGTGCCAGCAGCCGGGACACCTCGAACGGCTACACCTTC.

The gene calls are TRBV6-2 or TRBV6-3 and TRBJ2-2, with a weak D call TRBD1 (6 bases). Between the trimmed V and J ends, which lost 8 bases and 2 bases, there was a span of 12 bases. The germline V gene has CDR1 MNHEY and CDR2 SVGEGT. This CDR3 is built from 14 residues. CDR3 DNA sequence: TGTGCCAGCCACCGGGACACTAACACCGGGGAGCTGTTTTTT. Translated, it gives CASHRDTNTGELFF.

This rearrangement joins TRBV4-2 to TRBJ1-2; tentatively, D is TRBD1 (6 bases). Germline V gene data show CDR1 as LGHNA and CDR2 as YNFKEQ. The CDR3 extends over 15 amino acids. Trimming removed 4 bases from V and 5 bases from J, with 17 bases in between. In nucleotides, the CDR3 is TGTGCCAGCAGCCTCCAACAGGGTGCAAATTATGGCTACACCTTC. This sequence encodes CASSLQQGANYGYTF.

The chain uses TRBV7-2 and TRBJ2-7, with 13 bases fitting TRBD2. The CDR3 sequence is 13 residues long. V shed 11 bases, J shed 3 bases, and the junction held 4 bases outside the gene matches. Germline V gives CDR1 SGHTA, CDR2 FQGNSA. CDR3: CASGTSGNYEQYF. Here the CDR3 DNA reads TGTGCCTCTGGGACTAGCGGGAACTACGAGCAGTACTTC.

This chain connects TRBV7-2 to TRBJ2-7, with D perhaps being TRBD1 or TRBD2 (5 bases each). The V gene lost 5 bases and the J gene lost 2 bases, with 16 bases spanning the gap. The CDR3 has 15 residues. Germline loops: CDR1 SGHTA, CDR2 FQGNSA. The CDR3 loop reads CASSVLVGRPYEQYF. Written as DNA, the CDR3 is TGTGCCAGCAGCGTCCTGGTGGGACGCCCCTACGAGCAGTACTTC. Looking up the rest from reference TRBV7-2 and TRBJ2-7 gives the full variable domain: GAGVSQSPSNKVTEKGKDVELRCDPISGHTALYWYRQSLGQGLEFLIYFQGNSAPDKSGLPSDRFSAERTGGSVSTLTIQRTQQEDSAVYLCASSVLVGRPYEQYFGPGTRLTVT.

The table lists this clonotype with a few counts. The CDR3, as DNA: TGCAGTGCTAAAAGAGAGGACAGACCGGTTGAGACCCAGTACTTC. It specifies CSAKREDRPVETQYF. The chain joins TRBV20-1 to TRBJ2-5, with a tentative D call TRBD1 (6 bases). Per the germline V gene, CDR1 is DFQATT and CDR2 is SNEGSKA (reference sequence). With 4 bases removed from V and 5 bases from J, the gap between germline ends came to 20 bases. The CDR3 loop spans 15 amino acids.

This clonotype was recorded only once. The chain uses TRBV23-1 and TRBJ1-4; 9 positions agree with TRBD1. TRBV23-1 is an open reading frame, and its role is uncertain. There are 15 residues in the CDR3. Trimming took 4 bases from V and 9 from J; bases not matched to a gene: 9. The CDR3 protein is CASSPHRGPRKKLFF. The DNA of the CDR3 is TGCGCCAGCAGTCCGCACAGGGGGCCGAGGAAAAAACTGTTTTTT.

The CDR3 DNA sequence: TGTGCCAGCAGTGAAGAACGACCTACCTACAATGAGCAGTTCTTC. Protein: CASSEERPTYNEQFF. The chain is built from TRBV2 and TRBJ2-1, with D unresolved. The V gene's germline CDR1 is SNHLY and CDR2 FYNNEI. The CDR3 spans 15 residues. The V gene lost 1 base and the J gene lost 2 bases, with 9 bases spanning the gap.

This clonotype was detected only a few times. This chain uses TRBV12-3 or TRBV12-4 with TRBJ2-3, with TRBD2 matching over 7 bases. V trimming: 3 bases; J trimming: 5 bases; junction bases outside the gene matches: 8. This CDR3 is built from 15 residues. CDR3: CASSFPAGLIDTQYF. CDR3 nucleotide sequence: TGTGCCAGCAGTTTCCCAGCGGGATTAATAGATACGCAGTATTTT.

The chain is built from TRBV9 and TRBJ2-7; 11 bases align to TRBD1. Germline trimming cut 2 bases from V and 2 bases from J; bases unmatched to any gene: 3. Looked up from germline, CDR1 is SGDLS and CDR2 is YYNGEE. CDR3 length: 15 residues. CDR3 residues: CASSVGQGATYEQYF. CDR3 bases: TGTGCCAGCAGCGTCGGACAGGGGGCGACCTACGAGCAGTACTTC.

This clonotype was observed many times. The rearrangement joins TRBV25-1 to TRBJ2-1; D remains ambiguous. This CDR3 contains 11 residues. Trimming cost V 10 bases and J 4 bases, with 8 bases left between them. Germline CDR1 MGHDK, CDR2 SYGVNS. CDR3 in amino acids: CATTGYNEQFF. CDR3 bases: TGTGCCACAACTGGGTACAATGAGCAGTTCTTC.

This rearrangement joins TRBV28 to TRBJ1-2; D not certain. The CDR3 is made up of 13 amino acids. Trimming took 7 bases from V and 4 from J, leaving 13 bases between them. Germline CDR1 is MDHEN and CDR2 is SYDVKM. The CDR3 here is CASTQASFYGYTF. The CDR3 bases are TGTGCCAGCACCCAGGCCTCATTCTATGGCTACACCTTC.

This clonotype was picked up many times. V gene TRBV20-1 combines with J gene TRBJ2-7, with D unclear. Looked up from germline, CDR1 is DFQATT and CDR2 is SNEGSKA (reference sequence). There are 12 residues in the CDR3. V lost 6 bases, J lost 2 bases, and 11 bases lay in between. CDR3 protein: CSAEGRTYEQYF. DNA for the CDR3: TGCAGTGCAGAAGGACGTACCTACGAGCAGTACTTC.

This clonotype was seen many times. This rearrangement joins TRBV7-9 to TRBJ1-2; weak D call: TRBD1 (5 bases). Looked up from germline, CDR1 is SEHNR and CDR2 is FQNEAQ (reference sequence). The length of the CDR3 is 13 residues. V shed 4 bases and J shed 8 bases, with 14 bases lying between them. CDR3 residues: CASSSTEQEGYTF. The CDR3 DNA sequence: TGTGCCAGCAGCTCGACAGAACAAGAAGGCTACACCTTC.

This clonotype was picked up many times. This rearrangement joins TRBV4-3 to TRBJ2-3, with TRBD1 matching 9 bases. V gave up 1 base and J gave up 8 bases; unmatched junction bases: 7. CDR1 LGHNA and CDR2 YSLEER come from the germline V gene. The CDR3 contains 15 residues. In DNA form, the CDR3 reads TGCGCCAGCAGCCAAGGACAGGGGGGGCCAGGTACGCAGTATTTT. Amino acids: CASSQGQGGPGTQYF.

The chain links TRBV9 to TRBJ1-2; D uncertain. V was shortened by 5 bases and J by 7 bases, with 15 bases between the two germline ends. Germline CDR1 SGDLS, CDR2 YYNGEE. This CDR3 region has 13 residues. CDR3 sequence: CASSPIMFGGYTF. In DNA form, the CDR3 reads TGTGCCAGCAGTCCTATCATGTTTGGTGGCTACACCTTC.

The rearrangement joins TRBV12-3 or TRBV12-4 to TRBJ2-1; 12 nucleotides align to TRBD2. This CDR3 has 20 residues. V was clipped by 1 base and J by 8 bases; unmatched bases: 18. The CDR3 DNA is TGTGCCAGCAGTTTAGTTTGGGCTAGCGGGGGGGCCGGATCCTTCCATGAGCAGTTCTTC. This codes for CASSLVWASGGAGSFHEQFF.

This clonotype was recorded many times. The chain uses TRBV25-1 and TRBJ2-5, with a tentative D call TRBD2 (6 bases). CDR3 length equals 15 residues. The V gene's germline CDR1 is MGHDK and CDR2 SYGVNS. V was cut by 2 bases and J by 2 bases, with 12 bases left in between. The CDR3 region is CASSEAGTLQETQYF. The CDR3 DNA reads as TGTGCCAGCAGTGAAGCCGGGACTTTGCAAGAGACCCAGTACTTC. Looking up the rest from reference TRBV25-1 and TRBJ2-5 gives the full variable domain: EADIYQTPRYLVIGTGKKITLECSQTMGHDKMYWYQQDPGMELHLIHYSYGVNSTEKGDLSSESTVSRIRTEHFPLTLESARPSHTSQYLCASSEAGTLQETQYFGPGTRLLVL.